The clone carrying this TCR beta chain has only a few counts. As yet, its antigen is unknown. The data derive from a study of neoadjuvant nivolumab and ipilimumab in lung cancer. Study-wide findings and caveats: Resected-tumor TCR richness correlated positively with pretherapy blood richness. Pathologic regression was not significantly tied to TCR clonality. From pretherapy to surgery, tumor richness and clonality rose with dual therapy. Resected tumors had greater TCR richness and clonality than uninvolved lung.

Repertoires were generated with immunoSEQ multiplex PCR, while TCRdb's copy carries only in-frame clones and drops some. Of 18,000 or so clones listed, around 79% were seen once; the top ten hold about 9.8%. Per the germline V gene, CDR1 is SGHDT and CDR2 is YYEEEE. V lost 2 bases to trimming and J lost 3 bases; unmatched junction nucleotides: 4. The CDR3 has 15 amino acids. The source of this sequence is an adult with non-small cell lung cancer. The sequenced sample was tumor tissue, obtained after neoadjuvant nivolumab, alone or with ipilimumab, at or shortly before surgery. The V gene is TRBV5-6, the J gene TRBJ2-2; the match to TRBD1 covers 7 bases. CDR3 amino acids: CASSFVQGDTGELFF. The CDR3 coding sequence is TGTGCCAGCAGCTTCGTCCAGGGGGACACCGGGGAGCTGTTTTTT.